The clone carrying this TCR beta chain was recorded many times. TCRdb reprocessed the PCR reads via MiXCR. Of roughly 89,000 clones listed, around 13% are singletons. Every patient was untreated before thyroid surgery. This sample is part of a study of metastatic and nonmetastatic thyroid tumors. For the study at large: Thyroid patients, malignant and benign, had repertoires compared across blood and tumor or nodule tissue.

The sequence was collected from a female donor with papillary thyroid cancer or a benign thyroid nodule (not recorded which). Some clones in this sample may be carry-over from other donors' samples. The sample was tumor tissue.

The CDR3 DNA is TGTGCCAGCAGTTACTCACTCCAGCGGAGAAACAATGAGCAGTTCTTC. Its translation: CASSYSLQRRNNEQFF. V usage is TRBV6-5 and J usage is TRBJ2-1; D is perhaps TRBD2 (5 bases). Germline V gene sequence: CDR1 MNHEY, CDR2 SVGAGI. The CDR3 consists of 16 residues. The V gene lost 0 bases and the J gene lost 5 bases, with 14 bases spanning the gap.